The 26 T cell receptor beta chains reported below all come from one sample, sequenced in a study of cytomegalovirus exposure and HLA in healthy donors (dated by TCRdb to 2016 to 2017). The protocol used for the library was the immunoSEQ multiplex PCR assay. For the multiplex PCR, a mixture combining 60 forward primers for TCR Vbeta segments and 13 reverse primers for TCR Jbeta segments was used. This immuneACCESS table, as held by TCRdb, lists in-frame sequences with V and J called but not all clones. Of the missing ones, under half trace to an unresolved V gene in checked studies; the others have no known cause. In this sample the table shows 150,000 or so clones, under 85% of which occur a single time. Under 3% of the sample goes to the ten largest clones. Sequenced: PBMCs. These receptors were obtained from a human donor in good health.

The chain couples TRBV19 to TRBJ2-1, with D possibly being TRBD2 (5 bases). Germline values: CDR1 LNHDA, CDR2 SQIVND (reference sequence). This CDR3 is built from 14 residues. Trimming took off 5 bases at V and 3 bases at J, with 11 bases between the two ends. CDR3 region: CASSLGEGYNEQFF. CDR3 nucleotides: TGTGCCAGTAGTCTCGGGGAAGGCTACAATGAGCAGTTCTTC.

Worth noting for this clone: This sample also contains other DNA sequences that code for the same CDR3. The chain uses TRBV10-3 and TRBJ2-7; TRBD1 matches 10 bases. The CDR3 sequence is 14 residues long. J gave up 1 base and V 4 bases, and 1 base lay outside the gene matches. Germline assignment: CDR1 ENHRY and CDR2 SYGVKD. In DNA, the CDR3 is TGTGCCATCAGTGTGGGACAGGGGTCCTACGAGCAGTACTTC. Its translation: CAISVGQGSYEQYF.

This clone was seen a few times. The chain joins TRBV13 to TRBJ1-2; a weak D match, TRBD1 (5 bases). This CDR3 has 13 residues. Per germline, CDR1 PRHDT and CDR2 FYEKMQ (reference sequence). V shed 6 bases and J shed 2 bases, with 10 bases lying between them. The CDR3 spells CASRETGNYGYTF. The CDR3 nucleotides read TGTGCCAGCAGGGAAACAGGAAACTATGGCTACACCTTC.

V gene TRBV11-3 combines with J gene TRBJ2-3, with 8 positions matching TRBD1. The CDR3 contains 12 residues. V gave up 5 bases and J gave up 14 bases; unmatched junction bases: 9. Per germline, CDR1 SGHNT and CDR2 YENEEA. The CDR3 here is CASSRETGVPYF. In nucleotides, the CDR3 is TGTGCCAGCAGCCGGGAGACAGGGGTTCCGTATTTT. The variable domain in full, completed from reference TRBV11-3 and TRBJ2-3, reads EAGVVQSPRYKIIEKKQPVAFWCNPISGHNTLYWYLQNLGQGPELLIRYENEEAVDDSQLPKDRFSAERLKGVDSTLKIQPAELGDSAVYLCASSRETGVPYFGPGTRLTVL.

The V and J genes are TRBV5-4 and TRBJ2-7; 9 bases line up with TRBD1. Germline V CDR1 and CDR2: SGHNT, YYREEE (reference sequence). CDR3 length: 16 residues. V was pared by 5 bases and J by 6 bases, with 15 bases of the junction left unmatched. CDR3 coding DNA: TGTGCCAGCAGTTCAACACAACGGGACAGGGCGGTCGAGCAGTACTTC. Protein: CASSSTQRDRAVEQYF.

The chain is built from TRBV11-2 and TRBJ1-3, with 12 bases matching TRBD1. Germline V CDR1 and CDR2: SGHAT, FQNNGV. The ends lost 3 bases at V and 0 bases at J; junction bases unmatched: 3. The CDR3 extends over 17 amino acids. CDR3 DNA sequence: TGTGCCAGCAGCTTCGGGACAGGGGGCGACTCTGGAAACACCATATATTTT. It translates to CASSFGTGGDSGNTIYF.

The chain carries TRBV5-8 and TRBJ1-2, with 8 bases that match TRBD1. Unmatched junction bases numbered 5, after V lost 0 bases and J lost 4 bases. This CDR3 has 15 amino acids. CDR1 and CDR2 (germline): SGHTS, YDEGEE. CDR3 DNA sequence: TGTGCCAGCAGCTTGGTTGGACAGGGAATCTATGGCTACACCTTC. Protein product: CASSLVGQGIYGYTF.

This clone was found once. V gene TRBV2 combines with J gene TRBJ2-5; 10 nucleotides match TRBD1. Germline V lookup: CDR1 SNHLY, CDR2 FYNNEI. The CDR3 consists of 14 residues. V lost 4 bases to trimming and J lost 4 bases; unmatched junction nucleotides: 3. CDR3 DNA sequence: TGTGCCAGCAGTGGACAGGGGGCCGTAGAGACCCAGTACTTC. It yields the protein CASSGQGAVETQYF.

V and J are TRBV19 and TRBJ1-1, with TRBD1 matching 11 bases. Germline CDR1 LNHDA, CDR2 SQIVND (reference sequence). The CDR3 runs to 15 residues. J gave up 1 base and V 9 bases, and 7 bases lay outside the gene matches. The CDR3 protein is CASFWGTGGNTEAFF. The CDR3 coding sequence is TGTGCCAGCTTTTGGGGGACAGGGGGGAACACTGAAGCTTTCTTT.

The rearrangement links TRBV19 to TRBJ1-1; no firm D call. In germline, CDR1 is LNHDA, CDR2 SQIVND (reference sequence). The CDR3 consists of 11 residues. Trimming stripped 2 bases from V and 11 bases from J, with 9 bases between. CDR3 sequence: CASSISVRAFF. The DNA for the CDR3 is TGTGCCAGTAGTATATCCGTCCGGGCTTTCTTT.

The rearrangement uses TRBV7-2 and TRBJ2-1, with D perhaps matching TRBD1 (8 bases). Germline V lookup: CDR1 SGHTA, CDR2 FQGNSA. The CDR3 totals 15 residues. Trimming took off 5 bases at V and 2 bases at J, with 13 bases between the two ends. Written as DNA, the CDR3 is TGTGCCAGCAGCCTACAGGGGGGGACCTACAATGAGCAGTTCTTC. It yields the protein CASSLQGGTYNEQFF. The whole variable domain, remainder taken from reference TRBV7-2 and TRBJ2-1, is GAGVSQSPSNKVTEKGKDVELRCDPISGHTALYWYRQSLGQGLEFLIYFQGNSAPDKSGLPSDRFSAERTGGSVSTLTIQRTQQEDSAVYLCASSLQGGTYNEQFFGPGTRLTVL.

The chain joins TRBV19 to TRBJ1-5; the match to TRBD1 covers 9 bases. With 9 bases clipped from V and 0 bases from J, the junction kept 6 bases outside the gene matches. Germline assignment: CDR1 LNHDA and CDR2 SQIVND (reference sequence). The CDR3 loop spans 15 amino acids. The CDR3 here is CASKRQGGSNQPQHF. In nucleotides, the CDR3 is TGTGCCAGCAAGAGACAGGGGGGTAGCAATCAGCCCCAGCATTTT.

The rearrangement uses TRBV5-6 and TRBJ2-7; TRBD2 aligns across 14 bases. V gave up 4 bases and J gave up 6 bases; unmatched junction bases: 3. The CDR3 contains 14 residues. Germline CDR1 reads SGHDT; CDR2 reads YYEEEE. For the CDR3, the DNA is TGTGCCAGCAGCCTAGGACTAGCGGGGGGCGAGCAGTACTTC. It encodes CASSLGLAGGEQYF.

The V gene is TRBV2, the J gene TRBJ2-2, with a possible D match to TRBD1 (5 bases). This CDR3 has 12 amino acids. Germline CDR1 reads SNHLY; CDR2 reads FYNNEI. V was clipped by 8 bases and J by 5 bases, with 9 bases between them. The DNA for the CDR3 is TGTGCCAGCGCTAGGGGAACCGGGGAGCTGTTTTTT. Residues: CASARGTGELFF.

V gene TRBV27 combines with J gene TRBJ2-2, with D unclear. Trimming shortened V by 7 bases and J by 1 base, and 13 bases separated the two germline ends. Germline CDR1 and CDR2: MNHEY and SMNVEV (reference sequence). The CDR3 has 15 residues. CDR3 bases: TGTGCCAGCATGGCAGTCTCCGTGAACACCGGGGAGCTGTTTTTT. It codes for CASMAVSVNTGELFF.

The CDR3 here is CASSLMASGGASGANEQFF. The CDR3 DNA sequence: TGTGCCAGCAGCCTCATGGCCAGCGGGGGGGCCTCCGGTGCCAATGAGCAGTTCTTC. V is TRBV7-6 and J is TRBJ2-1; 10 bases fit TRBD2. The germline V gene has CDR1 SGHVS and CDR2 FNYEAQ. J lost 6 bases, V lost 5 bases, and 19 bases had no gene match. This CDR3 spans 19 amino acids.

The V and J genes are TRBV7-2 and TRBJ1-5; 10 bases line up with TRBD1. CDR3 length equals 15 residues. Germline V gene sequence: CDR1 SGHTA, CDR2 FQGNSA. Germline trimming cut 6 bases from V and 6 bases from J; bases unmatched to any gene: 8. CDR3 residues: CASSSDRGWSQPQHF. The CDR3 DNA reads TGTGCCAGCAGTTCGGACAGGGGGTGGAGTCAGCCCCAGCATTTT.

V usage is TRBV10-3 and J usage is TRBJ1-1; no clear D gene. The CDR3 extends over 14 amino acids. Germline CDR1 is ENHRY and CDR2 is SYGVKD. V lost 6 bases, J lost 5 bases, and 16 bases lay in between. The chain's CDR3 is CAIRPGPRRTEAFF. The CDR3 DNA reads as TGTGCCATCAGGCCGGGTCCCCGCCGGACTGAAGCTTTCTTT.

V usage is TRBV21-1 and J usage is TRBJ1-4. TRBV21-1 is noted as a pseudogene. CDR3 length: 15 amino acids. The CDR3 reads CASSPGGKGDEKLFF. Written as DNA, the CDR3 is TGTGCCAGCAGCCCGGGGGGAAAGGGTGACGAAAAACTGTTTTTT.

J is TRBJ1-1 and V is TRBV5-1; a possible D gene is TRBD1 (6 bases). Trimming stripped 3 bases from V and 1 base from J, with 10 bases between. CDR3 length equals 14 residues. The germline V gene has CDR1 SGHRS and CDR2 YFSETQ. This CDR3 reads CASSSRQANTEAFF. The CDR3, as DNA: TGCGCCAGCAGCTCCCGACAGGCGAACACTGAAGCTTTCTTT. Filled out from reference TRBV5-1 and TRBJ1-1, the complete variable domain reads KAGVTQTPRYLIKTRGQQVTLSCSPISGHRSVSWYQQTPGQGLQFLFEYFSETQRNKGNFPGRFSGRQFSNSRSEMNVSTLELGDSALYLCASSSRQANTEAFFGQGTRLTVV.

The J gene is TRBJ2-7, the V gene TRBV6-1; 12 bases agree with TRBD2. Germline lookup yields CDR1 MNHNS and CDR2 SASEGT. The CDR3 sequence is 14 residues long. The V segment lost 6 bases and the J segment 5 bases; nucleotides outside the gene matches: 5. The CDR3 protein is CASRLAGGLHEQYF. The CDR3 nucleotides are TGTGCCAGCAGACTAGCGGGGGGTCTCCACGAGCAGTACTTC.

The table lists this clone with a few counts. V and J are TRBV4-1 and TRBJ1-2; 7 bases line up with TRBD1. The junction had 9 bases not matched to a gene; V was cut back by 1 base and J by 7 bases. The CDR3 loop spans 15 amino acids. The V gene's germline CDR1 is MGHRA and CDR2 YSYEKL. The CDR3, as DNA: TGCGCCAGCAGCCAAGGCCCAGGGGCAGGGGGTGGCTACACCTTC. Residues: CASSQGPGAGGGYTF.

This chain joins TRBV5-1 and TRBJ1-6; D might be TRBD1 (5 bases). The CDR3 consists of 15 residues. Germline values: CDR1 SGHRS, CDR2 YFSETQ. V shed 4 bases and J shed 7 bases, with 15 bases lying between them. The CDR3 coding sequence is TGCGCCAGCAGCCCCCTGGAGGGGACGAATTCACCCCTCCACTTT. It is translated as CASSPLEGTNSPLHF.

The chain couples TRBV7-9 to TRBJ1-4; D gene uncertain. V was pared by 5 bases and J by 4 bases, with 20 bases between. There are 17 residues in the CDR3. The germline V gene has CDR1 SEHNR and CDR2 FQNEAQ (reference sequence). CDR3 protein: CASSLRRGRNLNEKLFF. The CDR3 region has the DNA TGTGCCAGCAGCCTCAGGCGTGGTCGAAATCTTAATGAAAAACTGTTTTTT.

The chain is built from TRBV4-1 and TRBJ2-1; 7 nucleotides line up with TRBD2. Germline V gene sequence: CDR1 MGHRA, CDR2 YSYEKL. This CDR3 has 21 amino acids. The trim removed 1 base at V and 9 bases at J, leaving 27 bases unmatched. The CDR3, as DNA: TGCGCCAGCAGCCAAGGCCTTCTCTCCGGGGTTTTTGGCGGGGGAGGATCTGAGCAGTTCTTC. Translating it yields CASSQGLLSGVFGGGGSEQFF.

The chain employs TRBV7-2 and TRBJ1-2, with D possibly matching TRBD1 (5 bases). The CDR3 sequence is 14 residues long. Trimming pared 5 bases from V and 2 bases from J, leaving 12 bases between. CDR1 is SGHTA and CDR2 is FQGNSA in the germline V gene. The CDR3 DNA reads TGTGCCAGCAGCATCCAGGGTGGCAACTATGGCTACACCTTC. Encoded protein: CASSIQGGNYGYTF.